These T cell receptor beta chains were read from a single sample in a study of T-cell memory formation after mild COVID-19. MiXCR was run by TCRdb on the 5' RACE reads, yielding one entry per CDR3 protein. The sample consists of 400,000 or so distinct CDR3 sequences, about 21% of them appearing once. Sequencing was carried out using PBMCs or a T cell subset sorted from them (not recorded which). These receptors were taken from an adult woman who had mild COVID-19 (a few samples of this study predate the infection). Cell type and time point are not known. CDR3s include the opening cysteine and the closing phenylalanine or tryptophan. A D gene is named only where the DNA matches it firmly. The size entry is marked missing in some rows and otherwise reads once, few, many or a size class.

CDR3aa,CDR3nt,v_gene,d_gene,j_gene,abundance
CASSLGDSGNTF,TGTGCCAGCAGCTTAGGGGACAGCGGGAACACCTTC,TRBV7-8,TRBD1,TRBJ1-2,NA
CASSLVGSTSSYEQYF,TGTGCCAGCAGCTTGGTTGGATCTACGAGCTCCTACGAGCAGTACTTC,TRBV5-5,NA,TRBJ2-7,few
CAWSSGQTYEQYF,TGTGCCTGGAGTTCGGGACAAACCTACGAGCAGTACTTC,TRBV30,NA,TRBJ2-7,NA
CASSVEEGRRNTIYF,TGTGCCAGCAGCGTGGAGGAAGGGAGAAGAAACACCATATATTTT,TRBV9,NA,TRBJ1-3,NA
CASSPAGGSDYGYTF,TGTGCCAGCTCACCCGCAGGGGGCAGCGACTATGGCTACACCTTC,TRBV18,TRBD1,TRBJ1-2,NA
CATSDGLRQGAKNEKLFF,TGTGCCACCAGTGACGGCCTAAGACAGGGGGCTAAGAATGAAAAACTGTTTTTT,TRBV24-1,TRBD1,TRBJ1-4,few
CASSSQGSSNEKLFF,TGTGCCAGCAGCTCTCAAGGGTCTAGTAATGAAAAACTGTTTTTT,TRBV5-4,NA,TRBJ1-4,few
CSVPGLNEQFF,TGCAGTGTCCCCGGCCTCAATGAGCAGTTCTTC,TRBV20-1,NA,TRBJ2-1,NA
CASSLNEAANTEAFF,TGTGCCAGCAGCTTAAATGAGGCGGCGAACACTGAAGCTTTCTTT,TRBV7-3,NA,TRBJ1-1,NA
CASSLEAGQPSGNTIYF,TGTGCCAGCAGCTTAGAAGCGGGACAGCCTTCTGGAAACACCATATATTTT,TRBV7-6,TRBD1,TRBJ1-3,NA
CASSQGPAESNQPQHF,TGCGCCAGCAGCCAAGGTCCTGCGGAGAGCAATCAGCCCCAGCATTTT,TRBV4-1,NA,TRBJ1-5,few
CASSSGPQESIQYF,TGTGCCAGCAGTTCGGGGCCGCAGGAAAGCATTCAGTACTTC,TRBV7-3,NA,TRBJ2-4,many
CASSVGPEHYGYTF,TGTGCCAGCAGCGTAGGGCCAGAGCACTATGGCTACACCTTC,TRBV9,NA,TRBJ1-2,NA
CASSLRAGPQETQYF,TGCGCCAGCAGCCTTCGGGCAGGGCCTCAAGAGACCCAGTACTTC,TRBV4-1,NA,TRBJ2-5,few
CASSQEGGTGNGYTF,TGTGCCAGCAGCCAAGAAGGCGGGACAGGGAATGGCTACACCTTC,TRBV4-2,TRBD1,TRBJ1-2,NA
CSVEGGVNYGYTF,TGCAGCGTTGAAGGGGGGGTTAACTATGGCTACACCTTC,TRBV29-1,NA,TRBJ1-2,few
CASSQDGTDYNEQFF,TGCGCCAGCAGCCAAGATGGGACAGATTACAATGAGCAGTTCTTC,TRBV4-3,TRBD1,TRBJ2-1,many
CSARVALGYTEAFF,TGCAGTGCTAGAGTCGCGCTTGGGTACACTGAAGCTTTCTTT,TRBV20-1,NA,TRBJ1-1,few
CASSQEGSGGAYNEQFF,TGCGCCAGCAGCCAAGAAGGCAGCGGGGGGGCTTACAATGAGCAGTTCTTC,TRBV4-1,TRBD2,TRBJ2-1,NA
CASSYQENQPQHF,TGTGCCAGCAGTTATCAGGAGAATCAGCCCCAGCATTTT,TRBV6-5,NA,TRBJ1-5,NA
CASSSFPGTEGTGELFF,TGTGCCAGCAGCTCCTTCCCAGGGACGGAGGGCACCGGGGAGCTGTTTTTT,TRBV7-9,NA,TRBJ2-2,few
CSAGETVKRYQYF,TGCAGCGCTGGTGAAACGGTGAAGAGGTACCAGTACTTC,TRBV29-1,NA,TRBJ2-5,NA
CASSRVGLAGGQFF,TGTGCCAGCAGCCGAGTTGGACTAGCGGGGGGACAGTTCTTC,TRBV3-1,TRBD2,TRBJ2-1,few
CASSLAGHVSGNTIYF,TGCGCCAGCAGTCTGGCGGGGCACGTCTCTGGAAACACCATATATTTT,TRBV5-1,NA,TRBJ1-3,few
CASSRPGRGSYEQYF,TGTGCCAGCAGCCGTCCGGGCAGGGGCTCCTACGAGCAGTACTTC,TRBV11-3,NA,TRBJ2-7,NA
CASSLAGGRRLAEAFF,TGTGCCAGCAGCTTAGCCGGGGGCAGGAGACTGGCTGAAGCTTTCTTT,TRBV7-2,NA,TRBJ1-1,few
CSVPVGTLQGEKLFF,TGCAGTGTCCCGGTCGGCACCCTTCAGGGAGAAAAACTGTTTTTT,TRBV20-1,NA,TRBJ1-4,NA
CASSLTPLPAGQETQYF,TGCGCCAGCAGCTTGACTCCCCTCCCAGCGGGGCAAGAGACCCAGTACTTC,TRBV5-1,TRBD2,TRBJ2-5,NA
CASTNEDLGQGVSGLYGYTF,TGTGCCAGCACCAACGAAGATCTAGGACAGGGGGTATCAGGGCTCTATGGCTACACCTTC,TRBV27,TRBD1,TRBJ1-2,NA
CASSVGTGGSPLHF,TGTGCCAGCAGTGTAGGAACAGGGGGATCACCCCTCCACTTT,TRBV2,TRBD1,TRBJ1-6,NA
CASSIRTGAQETQYF,TGTGCCAGTAGTATTCGGACAGGGGCCCAAGAGACCCAGTACTTC,TRBV19,TRBD1,TRBJ2-5,few
CATAWGRYTEAFF,TGTGCCACCGCCTGGGGCAGATACACTGAAGCTTTCTTT,TRBV15,NA,TRBJ1-1,NA
CASRGGDPSDYGYTF,TGTGCCAGCCGGGGGGGGGACCCGAGTGACTATGGCTACACCTTC,TRBV2,NA,TRBJ1-2,few
CASSPTLAELSYNEQFF,TGTGCCAGCAGCCCCACACTAGCGGAGCTCTCCTACAATGAGCAGTTCTTC,TRBV11-1,TRBD2,TRBJ2-1,NA
CASSQDQGQNIQYF,TGTGCCAGCAGCCAAGATCAAGGGCAGAACATTCAGTACTTC,TRBV3-1,NA,TRBJ2-4,few
CASSLNGWEGTDTQYF,TGTGCCAGCAGCTTAAACGGCTGGGAGGGCACAGATACGCAGTATTTT,TRBV7-3,NA,TRBJ2-3,NA
CASTGAGARQYF,TGTGCCAGCACCGGGGCGGGAGCCCGGCAGTACTTC,TRBV12-3/TRBV12-4,TRBD2,TRBJ2-4,many
CATSSRDRGRDTQYF,TGTGCCACCAGCAGCCGGGACAGGGGCAGAGATACGCAGTATTTT,TRBV15,TRBD1,TRBJ2-3,few
CASSYRTSGSSYNEQFF,TGTGCCAGCAGCTACAGGACTAGCGGGAGCTCCTACAATGAGCAGTTCTTC,TRBV7-2,TRBD2,TRBJ2-1,NA
CSSSLGQGANEAFF,TGCAGTTCCAGTCTAGGACAGGGGGCAAATGAAGCTTTCTTT,TRBV20-1,TRBD1,TRBJ1-1,NA
CASSLDGGGATDTQYF,TGCGCCAGCAGCTTGGATGGGGGAGGCGCGACAGATACGCAGTATTTT,TRBV5-1,NA,TRBJ2-3,few
CSVKPIAKNIQYF,TGCAGCGTTAAACCGATAGCCAAAAACATTCAGTACTTC,TRBV29-1,NA,TRBJ2-4,NA
CASSQDGGETNYGYTF,TGCGCCAGCAGCCAAGACGGAGGAGAGACTAACTATGGCTACACCTTC,TRBV4-1,NA,TRBJ1-2,NA